Below, one T cell receptor beta chain is given with its context. The sample is drawn from a study of blood T cell repertoires in COVID-19. Across the study: Whether acute or convalescent, the COVID-19 samples came from the United States, Italy and Spain. T cells, B-cell-depleted T cells, or PBMCs provided the cDNA or gDNA that served as material.

This CDR3 has 15 amino acids. Germline V gene sequence: CDR1 LGHDT, CDR2 YNNKEL (reference sequence). Trimming took 6 bases from V and 5 from J; bases not matched to a gene: 7. Profiled with immunoSEQ multiplex PCR; TCRdb holds only in-frame clones, not every one. This sample has about 90,000 clones, with 81% found just once. This receptor was identified in a man older than 75 with active or convalescent COVID-19. The sequenced sample was peripheral blood. The chain has TRBV3-1 (or the pseudogene TRBV3-2) and TRBJ2-3; TRBD2 matches at 11 bases. The CDR3 DNA reads TGTGCCAGCAGGCCTACTAGCGGGGGCCGAGATACGCAGTATTTT. Translated: CASRPTSGGRDTQYF.